These 5 T cell receptor beta chains came from one sample sequenced in a study of T cell responses to AZD1222 COVID-19 vaccine. TCRdb's copy holds only in-frame clones and misses some; the assay was immunoSEQ multiplex PCR. The repertoire has about 150,000 clones, about 90% of them found once; the top ten carry roughly 2%. Sequenced here: peripheral blood, sampled on day 0 of AZD1222 vaccination. These receptors originate from an adult in good health.

The genes are TRBV2 and TRBJ1-2; D uncertain. V lost 4 bases and J lost 0, with 6 bases in between. There are 13 residues in the CDR3. Germline assignment: CDR1 SNHLY and CDR2 FYNNEI. The CDR3 DNA sequence: TGTGCCAGCAGTGGTAAAGCTAACTATGGCTACACCTTC. Translation gives CASSGKANYGYTF.

This chain joins TRBV29-1 and TRBJ2-3; D is unclear. Looked up from germline, CDR1 is SQVTM and CDR2 is ANQGSEA. Trimming shortened V by 4 bases and J by 0 bases, and 11 bases separated the two germline ends. The CDR3 has 14 amino acids. The CDR3 loop is CSVVATMSTDTQYF. The CDR3 DNA reads TGCAGCGTTGTGGCCACGATGAGCACAGATACGCAGTATTTT.

This clone was seen ten or more times. The rearrangement links TRBV7-9 to TRBJ1-3; D may be TRBD1 (6 bases). CDR3 length equals 16 residues. Germline V lookup: CDR1 SEHNR, CDR2 FQNEAQ (reference sequence). V dropped 5 bases and J dropped 0 bases, with 14 bases sitting between them. Here the CDR3 reads CASSPRDTSSGNTIYF. The CDR3 DNA reads as TGTGCCAGCAGCCCCCGGGACACTAGCTCTGGAAACACCATATATTTT.

This chain joins TRBV29-1 and TRBJ1-3; D is uncertain. CDR3 length: 12 residues. Between the trimmed V and J ends, which lost 5 bases and 3 bases, there was a span of 8 bases. Germline V gene sequence: CDR1 SQVTM, CDR2 ANQGSEA. CDR3 amino acids: CSVIEGGNTIYF. The DNA for the CDR3 is TGCAGCGTTATCGAGGGTGGAAACACCATATATTTT. Based on the CDR3 plus reference TRBV29-1 and TRBJ1-3, the full variable domain is SAVISQKPSRDICQRGTSLTIQCQVDSQVTMMFWYRQQPGQSLTLIATANQGSEATYESGFVIDKFPISRPNLTFSTLTVSNMSPEDSSIYLCSVIEGGNTIYFGEGSWLTVV.

The CDR3 sequence is CASSFVAWSSYNEQFF. For the CDR3, the DNA is TGTGCCAGCAGTTTCGTTGCGTGGAGCTCCTACAATGAGCAGTTCTTC. The rearrangement joins TRBV27 to TRBJ2-1; D is unclear. Trimming removed 3 bases from V and 0 bases from J, with 12 bases in between. The CDR3 sequence is 16 residues long. Per germline, CDR1 MNHEY and CDR2 SMNVEV (reference sequence).